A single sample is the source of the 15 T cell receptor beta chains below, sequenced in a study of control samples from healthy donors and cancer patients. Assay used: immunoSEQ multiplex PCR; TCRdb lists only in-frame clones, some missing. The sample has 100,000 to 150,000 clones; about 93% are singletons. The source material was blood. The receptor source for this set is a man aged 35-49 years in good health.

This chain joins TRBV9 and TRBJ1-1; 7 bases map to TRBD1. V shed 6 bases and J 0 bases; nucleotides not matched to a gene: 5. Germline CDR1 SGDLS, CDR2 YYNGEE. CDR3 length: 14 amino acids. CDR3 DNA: TGTGCCAGCAACCGGGACAGCATGAACACTGAAGCTTTCTTT. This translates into CASNRDSMNTEAFF.

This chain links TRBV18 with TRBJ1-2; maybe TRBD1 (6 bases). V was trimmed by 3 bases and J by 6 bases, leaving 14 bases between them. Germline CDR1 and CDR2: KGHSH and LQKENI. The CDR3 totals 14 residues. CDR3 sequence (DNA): TGTGCCAGCTCACCTAGACAGGAAGGAAATGGCTACACCTTC. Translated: CASSPRQEGNGYTF. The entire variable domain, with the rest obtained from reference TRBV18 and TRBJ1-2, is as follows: NAGVMQNPRHLVRRRGQEARLRCSPMKGHSHVYWYRQLPEEGLKFMVYLQKENIIDESGMPKERFSAEFPKEGPSILRIQQVVRGDSAAYFCASSPRQEGNGYTFGSGTRLTVV.

CDR3 region: CASTVAGYGYTF. The CDR3 coding sequence is TGTGCCAGCACCGTGGCTGGCTATGGCTACACCTTC. The chain employs TRBV12-3 or TRBV12-4 and TRBJ1-2; no clear D gene. Trimming removed 7 bases from V and 4 bases from J, with 10 bases in between. The CDR3 is 12 amino acids.

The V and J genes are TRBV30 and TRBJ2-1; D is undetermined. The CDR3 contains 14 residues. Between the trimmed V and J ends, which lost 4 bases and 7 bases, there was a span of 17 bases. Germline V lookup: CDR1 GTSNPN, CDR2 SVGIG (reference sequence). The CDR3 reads CAWTRLALGNEQFF. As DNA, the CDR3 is TGTGCCTGGACCCGGTTGGCCCTGGGGAATGAGCAGTTCTTC.

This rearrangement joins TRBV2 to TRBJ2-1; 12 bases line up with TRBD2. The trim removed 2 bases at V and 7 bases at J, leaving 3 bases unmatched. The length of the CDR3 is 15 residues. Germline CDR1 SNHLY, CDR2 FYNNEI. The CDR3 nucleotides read TGTGCCAGCAGTGAATGGACTAGCGGGGAAAATGAGCAGTTCTTC. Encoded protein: CASSEWTSGENEQFF.

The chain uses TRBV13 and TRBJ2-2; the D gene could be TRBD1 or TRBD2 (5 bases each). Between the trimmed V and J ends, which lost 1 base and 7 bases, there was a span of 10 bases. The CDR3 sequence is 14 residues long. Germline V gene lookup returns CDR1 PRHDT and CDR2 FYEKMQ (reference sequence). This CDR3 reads CASSLARENGELFF. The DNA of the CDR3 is TGTGCCAGCAGCTTAGCCAGGGAGAACGGGGAGCTGTTTTTT.

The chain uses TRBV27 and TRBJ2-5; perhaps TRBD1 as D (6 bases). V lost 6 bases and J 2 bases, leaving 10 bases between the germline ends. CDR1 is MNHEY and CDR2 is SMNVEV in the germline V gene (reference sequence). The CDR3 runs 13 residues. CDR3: CASRLGGQETQYF. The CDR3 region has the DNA TGTGCCAGCAGGCTAGGGGGTCAAGAGACCCAGTACTTC.

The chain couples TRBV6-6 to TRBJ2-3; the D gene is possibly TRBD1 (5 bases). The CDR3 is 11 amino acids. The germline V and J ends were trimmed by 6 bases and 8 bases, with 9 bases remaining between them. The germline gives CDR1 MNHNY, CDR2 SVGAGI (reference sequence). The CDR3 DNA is TGTGCCAGCAGCCGACAGATTACGCAGTATTTT. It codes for CASSRQITQYF.

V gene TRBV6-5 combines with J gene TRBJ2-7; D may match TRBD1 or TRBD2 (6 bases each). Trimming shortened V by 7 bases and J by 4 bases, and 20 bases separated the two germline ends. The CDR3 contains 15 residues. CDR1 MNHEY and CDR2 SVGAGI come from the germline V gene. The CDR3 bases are TGTGCCAGCACTCCAAGGGGGGCAGGGTCGTACGAGCAGTACTTC. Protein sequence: CASTPRGAGSYEQYF.

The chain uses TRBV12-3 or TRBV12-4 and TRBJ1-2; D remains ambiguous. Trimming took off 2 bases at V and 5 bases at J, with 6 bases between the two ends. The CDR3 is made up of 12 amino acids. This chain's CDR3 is CASSLLGYGYTF. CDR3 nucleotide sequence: TGTGCCAGCAGTTTACTGGGGTATGGCTACACCTTC.

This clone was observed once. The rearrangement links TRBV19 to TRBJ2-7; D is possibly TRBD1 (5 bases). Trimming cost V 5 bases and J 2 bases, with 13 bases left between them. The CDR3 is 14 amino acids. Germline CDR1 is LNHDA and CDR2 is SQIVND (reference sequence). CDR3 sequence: CASSFSWGPYEQYF. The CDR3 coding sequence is TGTGCCAGTAGTTTCTCATGGGGCCCCTACGAGCAGTACTTC.

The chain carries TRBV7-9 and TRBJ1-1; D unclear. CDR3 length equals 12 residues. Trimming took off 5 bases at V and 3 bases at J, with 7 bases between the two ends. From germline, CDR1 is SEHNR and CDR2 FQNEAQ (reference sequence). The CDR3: CASSRGYTEAFF. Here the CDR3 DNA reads TGTGCCAGCAGCCGCGGATACACTGAAGCTTTCTTT.

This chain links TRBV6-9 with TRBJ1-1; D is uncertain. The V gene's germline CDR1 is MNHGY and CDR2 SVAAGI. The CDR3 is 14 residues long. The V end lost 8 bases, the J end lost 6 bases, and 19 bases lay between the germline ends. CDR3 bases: TGTGCCAGCGATTGTCCCTCGAGGAGGGCTGAAGCTTTCTTT. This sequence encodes CASDCPSRRAEAFF.

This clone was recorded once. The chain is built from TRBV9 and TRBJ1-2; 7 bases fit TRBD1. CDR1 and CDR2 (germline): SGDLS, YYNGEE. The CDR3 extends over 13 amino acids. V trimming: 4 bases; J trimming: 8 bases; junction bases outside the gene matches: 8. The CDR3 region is CASSTWDSVGYTF. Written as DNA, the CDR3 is TGTGCCAGCAGCACGTGGGACAGCGTGGGCTACACCTTC.

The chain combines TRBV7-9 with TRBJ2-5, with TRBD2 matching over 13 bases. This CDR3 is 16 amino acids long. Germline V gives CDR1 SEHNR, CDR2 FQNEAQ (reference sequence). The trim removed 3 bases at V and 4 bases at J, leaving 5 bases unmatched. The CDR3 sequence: CASSFAGTSGTETQYF. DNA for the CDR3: TGTGCCAGCAGCTTCGCCGGGACTAGCGGGACAGAGACCCAGTACTTC.